The 27 T cell receptor beta chains below come from one sample, sequenced in a study of graft-versus-host responses after intestinal transplantation. Method: immunoSEQ multiplex PCR; TCRdb's copy keeps in-frame clones and lacks some. The sample comprises nearly 100,000 clones, roughly 90% of which are singletons, and 15% to 20% rests with the top ten. The sequences come from PBMCs, collected around 450 days after intestinal transplant. These receptors originate from a human patient who received an intestinal transplant, so some T cells may come from the graft donor.

The chain recombines TRBV27 with TRBJ2-5, with 7 bases matching TRBD1. The CDR3 consists of 14 residues. V shed 8 bases and J 1 base; nucleotides not matched to a gene: 7. Germline V gene lookup returns CDR1 MNHEY and CDR2 SMNVEV (reference sequence). The DNA for the CDR3 is TGTGCCAGCCCGCGGACAGGACTCCAAGAGACCCAGTACTTC. Translation gives CASPRTGLQETQYF.

V gene TRBV25-1 combines with J gene TRBJ2-5; maybe TRBD1 (6 bases). V lost 6 bases and J lost 5, with 19 bases in between. Germline CDR1 and CDR2: MGHDK and SYGVNS. The CDR3 runs to 15 residues. In DNA form, the CDR3 reads TGTGCCAGCAGCCGGGACATGGGCATTTTGGAGACCCAGTACTTC. It specifies CASSRDMGILETQYF.

The chain has TRBV6-1 and TRBJ1-3; D remains ambiguous. The CDR3 is made up of 13 amino acids. The V end lost 6 bases, the J end lost 0 bases, and 6 bases lay between the germline ends. Germline values: CDR1 MNHNS, CDR2 SASEGT. The CDR3 protein is CASRPASGNTIYF. The CDR3 DNA reads TGTGCCAGCAGGCCAGCCTCTGGAAACACCATATATTTT.

This chain joins TRBV29-1 and TRBJ1-1; 9 nucleotides match TRBD1. The germline V gene has CDR1 SQVTM and CDR2 ANQGSEA. V shed 7 bases, J shed 4 bases, and the junction held 10 bases outside the gene matches. This CDR3 spans 14 amino acids. The CDR3 DNA follows: TGCAGCGCTAAAAGGGGGGGACAGGGCACTGAAGCTTTCTTT. The encoded protein is CSAKRGGQGTEAFF. Full variable domain (remainder filled in from reference TRBV29-1 and TRBJ1-1): SAVISQKPSRDICQRGTSLTIQCQVDSQVTMMFWYRQQPGQSLTLIATANQGSEATYESGFVIDKFPISRPNLTFSTLTVSNMSPEDSSIYLCSAKRGGQGTEAFFGQGTRLTVV.

The chain has TRBV10-1 and TRBJ2-7, with D possibly being TRBD1 (6 bases). Germline V gives CDR1 WNHNN, CDR2 SYGVQD (reference sequence). CDR3 length: 14 amino acids. The V and J ends lost 1 base and 6 bases respectively, with 13 bases between them. The CDR3 sequence: CASSEYRARAEQYF. The CDR3 DNA reads as TGCGCCAGCAGTGAGTACAGGGCCCGAGCCGAGCAGTACTTC.

The chain carries TRBV27 and TRBJ1-4; D perhaps matches TRBD1 (5 bases). The CDR3 runs to 14 residues. The V end was cut by 3 bases, the J end by 5 bases, with 10 bases between. Germline CDR1 is MNHEY and CDR2 is SMNVEV (reference sequence). The CDR3: CASSFRGGNEKLFF. DNA of the CDR3: TGTGCCAGCAGTTTTCGGGGGGGAAATGAAAAACTGTTTTTT.

The gene calls are TRBV4-1 and TRBJ1-1; TRBD1 matches at 8 bases. Trimming cost V 0 bases and J 8 bases; bases outside gene matches: 11. This CDR3 comprises 16 residues. Germline CDR1 MGHRA, CDR2 YSYEKL. In DNA, the CDR3 is TGCGCCAGCAGCCAAGATTGGAGGACAGGGCTTGCGGAAGCTTTCTTT. Amino acid sequence: CASSQDWRTGLAEAFF.

The chain is built from TRBV19 and TRBJ2-7; unclear D gene. The CDR3 length is 16 residues. The germline V and J ends were trimmed by 2 bases and 1 base, with 15 bases remaining between them. Germline loops: CDR1 LNHDA, CDR2 SQIVND (reference sequence). The CDR3 region is CASSISSGSLSYEQYF. CDR3 coding DNA: TGTGCCAGTAGTATAAGTTCCGGTTCGTTGTCCTACGAGCAGTACTTC.

The V gene is TRBV9, the J gene TRBJ1-2; 7 bases match TRBD1. Germline CDR1 SGDLS, CDR2 YYNGEE. The CDR3 runs to 15 residues. J lost 4 bases, V lost 4 bases, and 10 bases had no gene match. The CDR3 sequence: CASSSRQGIGYGYTF. The CDR3 coding sequence is TGTGCCAGCAGCAGCCGACAGGGTATCGGCTATGGCTACACCTTC.

This chain connects TRBV5-4 to TRBJ2-3; 8 bases fit TRBD2. V lost 4 bases to trimming and J lost 2 bases; unmatched junction nucleotides: 3. This CDR3 has 14 amino acids. Germline-derived CDR1 and CDR2 are SGHNT and YYREEE (reference sequence). The chain's CDR3 is CASSHGGDTDTQYF. The CDR3 nucleotides read TGTGCCAGCAGCCACGGGGGGGACACAGATACGCAGTATTTT.

The chain carries TRBV5-4 and TRBJ2-5; maybe TRBD2 (5 bases). The germline CDR1 and CDR2 sequences are SGHNT and YYREEE (reference sequence). With 0 bases removed from V and 4 bases from J, the gap between germline ends came to 13 bases. CDR3 length: 15 amino acids. CDR3 protein: CASSLAGLLGETQYF. The CDR3 nucleotides read TGTGCCAGCAGCTTGGCTGGACTCTTAGGAGAGACCCAGTACTTC.

V and J are TRBV29-1 and TRBJ2-5; D possibly corresponds to TRBD2 (5 bases). V was cut by 7 bases and J by 5 bases, with 14 bases left in between. Germline V gene data show CDR1 as SQVTM and CDR2 as ANQGSEA. This CDR3 has 12 residues. The CDR3, as DNA: TGCAGCGCCTCGGACGGCGGGGAGACCCAGTACTTC. Translation gives CSASDGGETQYF.

The chain links TRBV2 to TRBJ1-1; maybe TRBD1 (6 bases). CDR1 is SNHLY and CDR2 is FYNNEI in the germline V gene. This CDR3 spans 15 amino acids. Trimming took off 7 bases at V and 6 bases at J, with 21 bases between the two ends. CDR3 amino acids: CASKVEQGWDPEAFF. The DNA of the CDR3 is TGTGCCAGCAAGGTGGAACAGGGATGGGATCCTGAAGCTTTCTTT.

The chain combines TRBV6-6 with TRBJ2-5; TRBD2 matches 11 bases. Trimming took 6 bases from V and 7 from J; bases not matched to a gene: 10. Germline CDR1 reads MNHNY; CDR2 reads SVGAGI (reference sequence). The CDR3 is 15 residues long. CDR3 sequence (DNA): TGTGCCAGCAGAGGTAGCGGGGGGGCCGTGGGGACCCAGTACTTC. It is translated as CASRGSGGAVGTQYF.

The chain uses TRBV7-9 and TRBJ2-5; no definite D call. Germline V gene data show CDR1 as SEHNR and CDR2 as FQNEAQ (reference sequence). Trimming took 0 bases from V and 2 from J, leaving 7 bases between them. This CDR3 contains 14 residues. CDR3 in DNA: TGTGCCAGCAGCTTAGCAGGAGCACAAGAGACCCAGTACTTC. The encoded protein is CASSLAGAQETQYF.

The chain recombines TRBV28 with TRBJ2-6; TRBD1 matches at 10 bases. The CDR3 sequence is 16 residues long. The V and J ends lost 7 bases and 4 bases, in that order; junction bases with no gene match: 7. In germline, CDR1 is MDHEN, CDR2 SYDVKM. The CDR3 sequence is CASTPDRGYGANVLTF. The CDR3 region has the DNA TGTGCCAGCACTCCGGACAGGGGGTACGGGGCCAACGTCCTGACTTTC.

This clone came up once. The chain recombines TRBV2 with TRBJ2-1; TRBD2 aligns across 13 bases. The CDR3 sequence is 13 residues long. Germline assignment: CDR1 SNHLY and CDR2 FYNNEI. After removal of 8 bases from V and 7 bases from J, the junction contained 2 bases not matched to a gene. The CDR3 DNA sequence: TGTGCCAGCCCGACTAGCGGGGGGAATGAGCAGTTCTTC. Encoded protein: CASPTSGGNEQFF. Full variable domain (rest looked up from reference TRBV2 and TRBJ2-1): EPEVTQTPSHQVTQMGQEVILRCVPISNHLYFYWYRQILGQKVEFLVSFYNNEISEKSEIFDDQFSVERPDGSNFTLKIRSTKLEDSAMYFCASPTSGGNEQFFGPGTRLTVL.

Comment on this clone: At one end the junction does not follow the germline gene, possibly because of a read error. V usage is TRBV7-7 and J usage is TRBJ2-3; TRBD2 might be the D (7 bases). Germline V CDR1 and CDR2: SSHAT, FNYEAQ (reference sequence). This CDR3 spans 13 amino acids. The CDR3 spells CASSLGGADTQYF. As DNA, the CDR3 is TGTGCTAGCAGCTTAGGGGGGGCAGATACGCAGTATTTT.

This clone has a single count. The chain employs TRBV5-1 and TRBJ1-4; 7 bases fit TRBD1. From germline, CDR1 is SGHRS and CDR2 YFSETQ. Germline trimming cut 3 bases from V and 4 bases from J; bases unmatched to any gene: 9. The CDR3 sequence is 16 residues long. The CDR3 bases are TGCGCCAGCAGCTACGGGACAGCTACTCGTAATGAAAAACTGTTTTTT. It encodes CASSYGTATRNEKLFF.

This clone appeared once. The rearrangement links TRBV19 to TRBJ1-2; D is ambiguous. The germline V and J ends were trimmed by 7 bases and 4 bases, with 16 bases remaining between them. Germline-derived CDR1 and CDR2 are LNHDA and SQIVND (reference sequence). CDR3 length: 14 amino acids. This chain's CDR3 is CASNPLIEGYGYTF. The CDR3 coding sequence is TGTGCCAGTAACCCCCTCATCGAAGGCTATGGCTACACCTTC.

Here the CDR3 reads CASSLAPGLADTQYF. The DNA for the CDR3 is TGTGCCAGCAGCTTAGCCCCCGGACTAGCAGATACGCAGTATTTT. The chain has TRBV7-8 and TRBJ2-3; TRBD2 matches 7 bases. The germline V gene has CDR1 SGHVS and CDR2 FQNEAQ. With 0 bases clipped from V and 4 bases from J, the junction kept 4 bases outside the gene matches. The CDR3 loop spans 15 amino acids.

The rearrangement links TRBV4-1 to TRBJ1-6, with TRBD1 matching 9 bases. This CDR3 region has 15 residues. Trimming at V came to 4 bases and at J to 5 bases, leaving 3 bases not matched to a gene. Germline CDR1 and CDR2: MGHRA and YSYEKL. CDR3 nucleotides: TGCGCCAGCAGCCGAGGGACAGGGAATAATTCACCCCTCCACTTT. It specifies CASSRGTGNNSPLHF.

The rearrangement links TRBV2 to TRBJ2-5, with D perhaps matching TRBD2 (6 bases). In germline, CDR1 is SNHLY, CDR2 FYNNEI. V was trimmed by 8 bases and J by 5 bases, leaving 9 bases between them. There are 11 residues in the CDR3. The chain's CDR3 is CASGREETQYF. The DNA of the CDR3 is TGTGCCAGCGGACGGGAGGAGACCCAGTACTTC.

This chain connects TRBV7-6 to TRBJ2-2; TRBD1 matches 12 bases. After removal of 5 bases from V and 1 base from J, the junction contained 8 bases not matched to a gene. The CDR3 is 18 residues long. Germline V gene lookup returns CDR1 SGHVS and CDR2 FNYEAQ. The CDR3 DNA follows: TGTGCCAGCAGCCAAAGGGGGACAGGGGGCTGGAACACCGGGGAGCTGTTTTTT. Translating gives CASSQRGTGGWNTGELFF.

This chain connects TRBV27 to TRBJ1-1, with D possibly being TRBD1 (5 bases). The CDR3 has 15 amino acids. The germline V and J ends were trimmed by 6 bases and 0 bases, with 14 bases remaining between them. Germline-derived CDR1 and CDR2 are MNHEY and SMNVEV (reference sequence). As DNA, the CDR3 is TGTGCCAGCAGCGCGGGGGGGTTGGTGAACACTGAAGCTTTCTTT. Its translation: CASSAGGLVNTEAFF.

V usage is TRBV7-2 and J usage is TRBJ1-2; D ambiguous. Germline V lookup: CDR1 SGHTA, CDR2 FQGNSA. The CDR3 totals 14 residues. V was cut by 5 bases and J by 4 bases, with 14 bases left in between. The CDR3 loop reads CASSSEGSAYGYTF. CDR3 bases: TGTGCCAGCAGCAGCGAAGGGTCAGCCTATGGCTACACCTTC.

The chain employs TRBV6-6 and TRBJ1-2; D ambiguous. This CDR3 is 15 amino acids long. Per the germline V gene, CDR1 is MNHNY and CDR2 is SVGAGI (reference sequence). Deletions cut 5 bases from V and 1 base from J, with 14 bases between. CDR3 in amino acids: CASSGSQLYNYGYTF. The DNA for the CDR3 is TGTGCCAGCAGTGGTTCCCAGCTCTATAACTATGGCTACACCTTC.